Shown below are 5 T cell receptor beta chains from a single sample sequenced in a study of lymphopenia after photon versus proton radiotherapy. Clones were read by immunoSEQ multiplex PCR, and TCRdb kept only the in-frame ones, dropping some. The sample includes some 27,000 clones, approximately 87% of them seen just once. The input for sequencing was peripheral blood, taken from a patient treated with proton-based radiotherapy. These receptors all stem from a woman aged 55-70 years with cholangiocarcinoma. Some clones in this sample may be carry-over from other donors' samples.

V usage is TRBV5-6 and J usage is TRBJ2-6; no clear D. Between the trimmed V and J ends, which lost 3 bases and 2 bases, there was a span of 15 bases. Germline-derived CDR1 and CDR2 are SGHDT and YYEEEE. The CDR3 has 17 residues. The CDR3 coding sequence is TGTGCCAGCAGCTCCCTCAGCGTAGCCGCTGGGGCCAACGTCCTGACTTTC. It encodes CASSSLSVAAGANVLTF.

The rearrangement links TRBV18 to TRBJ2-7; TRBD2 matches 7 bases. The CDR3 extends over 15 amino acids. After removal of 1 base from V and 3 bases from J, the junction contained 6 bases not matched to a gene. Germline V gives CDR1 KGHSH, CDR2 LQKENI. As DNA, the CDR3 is TGTGCCAGCTCACCACGGGCCGGGGACTACTACGAGCAGTACTTC. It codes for CASSPRAGDYYEQYF. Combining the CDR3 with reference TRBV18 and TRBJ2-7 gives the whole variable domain NAGVMQNPRHLVRRRGQEARLRCSPMKGHSHVYWYRQLPEEGLKFMVYLQKENIIDESGMPKERFSAEFPKEGPSILRIQQVVRGDSAAYFCASSPRAGDYYEQYFGPGTRLTVT.

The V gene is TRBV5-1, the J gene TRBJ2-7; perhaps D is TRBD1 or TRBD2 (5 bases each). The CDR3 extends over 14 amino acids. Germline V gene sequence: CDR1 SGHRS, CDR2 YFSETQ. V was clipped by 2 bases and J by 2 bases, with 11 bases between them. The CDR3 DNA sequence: TGCGCCAGCAGCTTTCCGGGACGGACCTACGAGCAGTACTTC. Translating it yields CASSFPGRTYEQYF.

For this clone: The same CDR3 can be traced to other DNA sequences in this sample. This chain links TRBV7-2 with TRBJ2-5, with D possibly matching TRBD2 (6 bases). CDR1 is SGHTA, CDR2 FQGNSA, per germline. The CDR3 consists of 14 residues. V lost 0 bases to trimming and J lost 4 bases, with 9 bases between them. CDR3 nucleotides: TGTGCCAGCAGCTTAGCAGGGCGGGGAGAGACCCAGTACTTC. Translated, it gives CASSLAGRGETQYF.

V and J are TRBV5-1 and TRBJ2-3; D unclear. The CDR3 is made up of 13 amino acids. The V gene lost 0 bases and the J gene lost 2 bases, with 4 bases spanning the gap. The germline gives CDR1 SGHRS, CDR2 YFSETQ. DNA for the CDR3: TGCGCCAGCAGCTTGGTTACCACAGATACGCAGTATTTT. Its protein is CASSLVTTDTQYF.